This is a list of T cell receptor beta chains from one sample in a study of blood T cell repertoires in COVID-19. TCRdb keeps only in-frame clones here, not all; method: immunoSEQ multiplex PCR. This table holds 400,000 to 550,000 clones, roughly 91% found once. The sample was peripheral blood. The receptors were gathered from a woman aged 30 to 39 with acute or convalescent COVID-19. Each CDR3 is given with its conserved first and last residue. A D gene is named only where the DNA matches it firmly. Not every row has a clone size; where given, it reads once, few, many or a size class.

cdr3_nt: TGTGCCAGCAGTCCTAATCTAGGTCTCAATGAGCAGTTCTTC
cdr3_aa: CASSPNLGLNEQFF
j_call: TRBJ2-1
clone_size: -
v_call: TRBV28
d_call: -
cdr3_length: 14

cdr3_nt: TGCGCCAGCAGCCCTAAAGGACAGGGGGCGAACACTGAAGCTTTCTTT
cdr3_aa: CASSPKGQGANTEAFF
j_call: TRBJ1-1
clone_size: -
v_call: TRBV4-1
d_call: TRBD1
cdr3_length: 16

cdr3_nt: TGTGCCAGCAGCACAGGGGTCGAGCAGTACTTC
cdr3_aa: CASSTGVEQYF
j_call: TRBJ2-7
clone_size: -
v_call: TRBV27
d_call: TRBD1
cdr3_length: 11

cdr3_nt: TGTGCCAGCCCCCAGGAAGTATTTGAGCAGTACTTC
cdr3_aa: CASPQEVFEQYF
j_call: TRBJ2-7
clone_size: -
v_call: TRBV12-3/TRBV12-4
d_call: -
cdr3_length: 12

cdr3_nt: TGTGCCAGCAGCACAGGGGAGTGGGAGACCCAGTACTTC
cdr3_aa: CASSTGEWETQYF
j_call: TRBJ2-5
clone_size: once
v_call: TRBV5-6
d_call: TRBD1
cdr3_length: 13

cdr3_nt: TGCGCCAGCAGGCAACTAGCGGGGGAGTACGAGCAGTACTTC
cdr3_aa: CASRQLAGEYEQYF
j_call: TRBJ2-7
clone_size: -
v_call: TRBV5-1
d_call: TRBD2
cdr3_length: 14

cdr3_nt: TGTGCCAGCAGCTTAGAACAGGTCCAAAGTTATACAAATGAGCAGTTCTTC
cdr3_aa: CASSLEQVQSYTNEQFF
j_call: TRBJ2-1
clone_size: -
v_call: TRBV7-8
d_call: -
cdr3_length: 17

cdr3_nt: TGCGCCAGCAGCGTAGGCTGGACAGGGGACAATGAGCAGTTCTTC
cdr3_aa: CASSVGWTGDNEQFF
j_call: TRBJ2-1
clone_size: few
v_call: TRBV4-1
d_call: TRBD1
cdr3_length: 15

cdr3_nt: TGCGCCAGCAGCCCGCGGGGGGTTTACACTGAAGCTTTCTTT
cdr3_aa: CASSPRGVYTEAFF
j_call: TRBJ1-1
clone_size: -
v_call: TRBV4-1
d_call: -
cdr3_length: 14

cdr3_nt: TGTGCCAGCAGTTTACAGGGGGCAAGGACTGAAGCTTTCTTT
cdr3_aa: CASSLQGARTEAFF
j_call: TRBJ1-1
clone_size: -
v_call: TRBV6-5
d_call: TRBD1
cdr3_length: 14

cdr3_nt: TGTGCCACCAGTGATCGCGCGGGCTCGACGAACACCGGGGAGCTGTTTTTT
cdr3_aa: CATSDRAGSTNTGELFF
j_call: TRBJ2-2
clone_size: -
v_call: TRBV24-1
d_call: -
cdr3_length: 17

cdr3_nt: TGTGCCAGCAGTTCCTCAGCGGGGCAAGGCTACACCTTC
cdr3_aa: CASSSSAGQGYTF
j_call: TRBJ1-2
clone_size: once
v_call: TRBV6-5
d_call: -
cdr3_length: 13

cdr3_nt: TGTGCCAGTAGACCCCCCGGGACAGGGGGCGTCAATAATGAAAAACTGTTTTTT
cdr3_aa: CASRPPGTGGVNNEKLFF
j_call: TRBJ1-4
clone_size: -
v_call: TRBV19
d_call: TRBD1
cdr3_length: 18

cdr3_nt: TGTGCCAGCACCTCAGGAAGTACAGGGGTATCCTACGAGCAGTACTTC
cdr3_aa: CASTSGSTGVSYEQYF
j_call: TRBJ2-7
clone_size: once
v_call: TRBV28
d_call: TRBD1
cdr3_length: 16

cdr3_nt: TGTGCCAGCAGCCTTGGGGGAGGCACTGAAGCTTTCTTT
cdr3_aa: CASSLGGGTEAFF
j_call: TRBJ1-1
clone_size: -
v_call: TRBV14
d_call: -
cdr3_length: 13

cdr3_nt: TGTGCCAGCAGCTTAGTCGTAGGCAGGGGGCTTCACGGTACGCAGTATTTT
cdr3_aa: CASSLVVGRGLHGTQYF
j_call: TRBJ2-3
clone_size: -
v_call: TRBV7-6
d_call: TRBD1
cdr3_length: 17

cdr3_nt: TGTGCCAGCAGCTTATTGTATATCAATGAGCAGTTCTTC
cdr3_aa: CASSLLYINEQFF
j_call: TRBJ2-1
clone_size: -
v_call: TRBV7-9
d_call: -
cdr3_length: 13

cdr3_nt: TGTGCCAGCAGTAAGCAACTTATTCGAGGCTCCCAAGAGACCCAGTACTTC
cdr3_aa: CASSKQLIRGSQETQYF
j_call: TRBJ2-5
clone_size: -
v_call: TRBV2
d_call: -
cdr3_length: 17

cdr3_nt: TGTGCCAGCAGCGCCCGGGACACCAAAAATGCCCCAAACTTC
cdr3_aa: CASSARDTKNAPNF
j_call: TRBJ2-5
clone_size: -
v_call: TRBV11-2
d_call: -
cdr3_length: 14

cdr3_nt: TGCAGTGCTAAGGGGAACGGGGAGCTGTTTTTT
cdr3_aa: CSAKGNGELFF
j_call: TRBJ2-2
clone_size: few
v_call: TRBV20-1
d_call: -
cdr3_length: 11

cdr3_nt: TGTGCCAGCAGTTTAACGACTGTGAACACTGAAGCTTTCTTT
cdr3_aa: CASSLTTVNTEAFF
j_call: TRBJ1-1
clone_size: -
v_call: TRBV27
d_call: -
cdr3_length: 14

cdr3_nt: TGTGCCACCAGCGGTCTGACAGGCAGGGACATTCAGTACTTC
cdr3_aa: CATSGLTGRDIQYF
j_call: TRBJ2-4
clone_size: -
v_call: TRBV15
d_call: -
cdr3_length: 14

cdr3_nt: TGTGCCAGCAGCGCCACAGGCTCTGGGGCCAACGTCCTGACTTTC
cdr3_aa: CASSATGSGANVLTF
j_call: TRBJ2-6
clone_size: once
v_call: TRBV9
d_call: -
cdr3_length: 15

cdr3_nt: TGCGCCAGCAGCCCCGGAGCGGGCCTCACAGATACGCAGTATTTT
cdr3_aa: CASSPGAGLTDTQYF
j_call: TRBJ2-3
clone_size: -
v_call: TRBV5-1
d_call: -
cdr3_length: 15